This entry lists 9 T cell receptor beta chains sequenced from one sample in a study of spatial heterogeneity in lung cancer. Using its own MiXCR run on the 5' RACE reads, TCRdb lists one record per CDR3 protein. The sample includes tens of thousands of distinct CDR3 sequences, approximately 5% seen only once; the top ten take approximately 10%. As to time point: sample taken at primary tumor resection. The material sequenced was PBMCs, taken at surgery. All receptors derive from a male donor with early-stage non-small cell lung cancer.

This clonotype was counted ten times or more. The chain joins TRBV27 to TRBJ2-1, with a weak D call TRBD1 (6 bases). Between the trimmed V and J ends, which lost 3 bases and 5 bases, there was a span of 11 bases. From germline, CDR1 is MNHEY and CDR2 SMNVEV (reference sequence). This CDR3 region has 14 residues. DNA of the CDR3: TGTGCCAGCAGTTTCACGGGACACCACAATGAGCAGTTCTTC. It is translated as CASSFTGHHNEQFF.

This clonotype has ten or more counts. J is TRBJ2-1 and V is TRBV7-2; 7 nucleotides line up with TRBD2. The CDR3 covers 16 residues. The V and J ends lost 5 bases and 3 bases, in that order; junction bases with no gene match: 10. CDR1 and CDR2 from the germline V gene are SGHTA and FQGNSA. This CDR3 is CASSPTAGTNYNEQFF. CDR3 coding DNA: TGTGCCAGCAGCCCGACCGCCGGGACTAACTACAATGAGCAGTTCTTC.

This clonotype was detected ten times or more. The chain links TRBV20-1 to TRBJ2-2; TRBD1 matches 8 bases. J lost 2 bases, V lost 5 bases, and 4 bases had no gene match. CDR1 is DFQATT, CDR2 SNEGSKA, per germline (reference sequence). This CDR3 is 14 amino acids long. Written as DNA, the CDR3 is TGCAGTGCTGGGGACAGGAGAAACACCGGGGAGCTGTTTTTT. Encoded protein: CSAGDRRNTGELFF.

CDR3 sequence reads: CASSLAGGTQETQYF. In nucleotides, the CDR3 is TGTGCCAGCAGCTTAGCGGGAGGGACTCAAGAGACCCAGTACTTC. The V and J genes are TRBV7-6 and TRBJ2-5; 7 bases are shared with TRBD2. The V gene's germline CDR1 is SGHVS and CDR2 FNYEAQ. Trimming at V came to 0 bases and at J to 2 bases, leaving 3 bases not matched to a gene. This CDR3 contains 15 residues.

This clonotype was counted at least ten times. V is TRBV9 and J is TRBJ2-1; TRBD2 matches at 9 bases. Germline-derived CDR1 and CDR2 are SGDLS and YYNGEE. Trimming removed 1 base from V and 4 bases from J; junction bases left unmatched: 9. The CDR3 runs to 17 residues. DNA for the CDR3: TGTGCCAGCAGCGTAAAGAGTAGCGGGAGTATGTACAATGAGCAGTTCTTC. It codes for CASSVKSSGSMYNEQFF.

A note on this clonotype: This may be a read error, as it is one base from a much larger clone. V gene TRBV6-5 combines with J gene TRBJ2-1, with D perhaps TRBD1 or TRBD2 (6 bases each). The CDR3 has 15 amino acids. Germline V gene lookup returns CDR1 MNHEY and CDR2 SVGAGI. CDR3 DNA sequence: TGTGCCAGCGGTTATGGGGGGCTTGCCTTGAATGAGCAGTTCTTC. The encoded protein is CASGYGGLALNEQFF.

This clonotype was recorded at least ten times. The rearrangement joins TRBV28 to TRBJ2-2, with D unresolved. The germline CDR1 and CDR2 sequences are MDHEN and SYDVKM. This CDR3 region has 15 residues. The ends were cut back, 5 bases at V and 4 bases at J, with 14 bases in the middle. The CDR3 DNA reads as TGTGCCAGCAGTGGAAAAGACGGATTCACCGGGGAGCTGTTTTTT. As protein: CASSGKDGFTGELFF.

This clonotype was seen at least ten times. The chain couples TRBV7-2 to TRBJ2-3, with 7 bases that match TRBD2. Germline V gene data show CDR1 as SGHTA and CDR2 as FQGNSA. The CDR3 is 15 amino acids. With 1 base clipped from V and 4 bases from J, the junction kept 5 bases outside the gene matches. CDR3 residues: CASSLGGRAPDTQYF. In DNA form, the CDR3 reads TGTGCCAGCAGCTTAGGTGGGAGGGCCCCAGATACGCAGTATTTT.

This clonotype was detected ten times or more. V is TRBV6-2 or TRBV6-3 and J is TRBJ2-1; 11 bases map to TRBD2. J was trimmed by 6 bases and V by 6 bases; bases with no gene match: 7. The CDR3 is made up of 15 amino acids. Germline V gene data show CDR1 as MNHEY and CDR2 as SVGEGT. The DNA of the CDR3 is TGTGCCAGCAGCCCACTAGCGGGAGCCCTCAATGAGCAGTTCTTC. This codes for CASSPLAGALNEQFF.